This T cell receptor (beta chain) was found in a study of blood T cell repertoires in COVID-19. Under the authors' procedure: Reference gene primer amplification yielded estimated nucleated cell counts. The protocol was immunoSEQ multiplex PCR, while the TCRdb copy is restricted to in-frame clones and leaves out a portion. The DNA was the basis for D and trimming; V, J and clone size are from that table. The repertoire holds 340,000 or so clones, with approximately 86% as singletons. Individuals aged 18 to 89 years were recruited from roughly 22 US areas. Grouping used clinical history reported by participants in a survey and questionnaire. CDR3 length: 15 amino acids. The germline CDR1 and CDR2 sequences are LNHDA and SQIVND (reference sequence). V lost 4 bases, J lost 2 bases, and 2 bases stayed unmatched.

The chain links TRBV19 to TRBJ1-5; 10 bases are a match to TRBD1. The TCR was taken from a woman aged 40-49 years with acute COVID-19. Sequencing was done on a sample of PBMCs or T cells enriched from blood (not recorded which). The CDR3 DNA sequence: TGTGCCAGTAGTAGCGGACAGGGGGGCAATCAGCCCCAGCATTTT. Translation: CASSSGQGGNQPQHF.